Included here is one T cell receptor (beta chain) sequence, with context. This entry is derived from a study of blood T cell repertoires in COVID-19. Whole-study context: Italy, Spain and the United States were the sources of the convalescent and acute COVID-19 samples. PBMCs, B-cell-depleted T cells, or T cells provided the cDNA or gDNA that made up the material.

As originally analysed: The assay estimated nucleated cells by amplifying reference gene primers. Using immunoSEQ multiplex PCR, the repertoire was profiled, and TCRdb retains in-frame clones only, with some absent. That table is the source of V, J and clone size, and D and trimming were worked out from the DNA. The repertoire includes around 270,000 clones, 84% of them detected once, and over 1.5% sits in the top ten. Trimming cost V 5 bases and J 3 bases; bases outside gene matches: 7. This CDR3 region has 14 residues. Germline V gene lookup returns CDR1 MNHEY and CDR2 SVGEGT. The sample was peripheral blood. The sequence was collected from a woman aged 40 to 50 who had recovered from COVID-19. The V call is TRBV6-2 or TRBV6-3, the J call TRBJ2-7; 7 bases align to TRBD1. The CDR3 loop is CASSHRGSNYEQYF. The DNA for the CDR3 is TGTGCCAGCAGTCACAGGGGCTCGAACTACGAGCAGTACTTC.